One sample yielded the 8 T cell receptor beta chains listed below, sequenced in a study of T cell responses to AZD1222 COVID-19 vaccine. Profiling relied on immunoSEQ multiplex PCR, and the TCRdb table lists in-frame clones only, not all of them. The sample has about 98,000 clones, 88% seen once. The sequences come from peripheral blood, collected on day 0 of AZD1222 vaccination. The source of these receptors is an adult in good health.

CDR3 nucleotides: TGTGCCAGCAGCGGAGGGACTAGCGAAAGCTACGAGCAGTACTTC. The encoded protein is CASSGGTSESYEQYF. This rearrangement joins TRBV5-6 to TRBJ2-7; 10 bases align to TRBD2. Germline CDR1 and CDR2: SGHDT and YYEEEE. The CDR3 length is 15 residues. The V gene end was trimmed by 4 bases and the J gene end by 3 bases; junction bases not matched to a gene: 7.

This clone has a handful of counts. CDR3 in amino acids: CASSPHPSGQGTDTQYF. CDR3 DNA sequence: TGCGCCAGCAGCCCCCATCCGTCGGGACAGGGCACAGATACGCAGTATTTT. The chain uses TRBV4-1 and TRBJ2-3; TRBD1 agrees at 8 bases. Unmatched junction bases numbered 10, after V lost 4 bases and J lost 1 base. Germline V gene lookup returns CDR1 MGHRA and CDR2 YSYEKL. CDR3 size: 17 residues.

The chain combines TRBV7-9 with TRBJ2-7; TRBD1 aligns across 9 bases. With V trimmed by 6 bases and J by 3 bases, 12 bases remained unmatched. The germline V gene encodes CDR1 SEHNR and CDR2 FQNEAQ (reference sequence). The CDR3 is made up of 16 amino acids. The CDR3 spells CASRPAYRQGGYEQYF. For the CDR3, the DNA is TGTGCCAGCAGACCAGCCTACCGACAGGGGGGCTACGAGCAGTACTTC.

CDR3 bases: TGTGCCACCCGTCCTGAAGGGGCTAGCACTGAAGCTTTCTTT. Amino acid sequence: CATRPEGASTEAFF. The chain joins TRBV24-1 to TRBJ1-1; a possible D gene is TRBD1 (5 bases). The CDR3 has 14 amino acids. Trimming cost V 9 bases and J 4 bases, with 17 bases left between them. The germline CDR1 and CDR2 sequences are KGHDR and SFDVKD.

The CDR3, as DNA: TGTGCCAGCAGTTTTCCCGGGACAGGGTTAGGTCAGCCCCAGCATTTT. This translates into CASSFPGTGLGQPQHF. The gene calls are TRBV28 and TRBJ1-5; 9 bases line up with TRBD1. CDR1 is MDHEN and CDR2 is SYDVKM in the germline V gene. Trimming cost V 3 bases and J 6 bases; bases outside gene matches: 9. The CDR3 consists of 16 residues. The full variable domain, its missing parts supplied by reference TRBV28 and TRBJ1-5, is DVKVTQSSRYLVKRTGEKVFLECVQDMDHENMFWYRQDPGLGLRLIYFSYDVKMKEKGDIPEGYSVSREKKERFSLILESASTNQTSMYLCASSFPGTGLGQPQHFGDGTRLSIL.

The V and J genes are TRBV5-1 and TRBJ2-7; TRBD1 agrees at 8 bases. The V segment lost 3 bases and the J segment 5 bases; nucleotides outside the gene matches: 13. Germline values: CDR1 SGHRS, CDR2 YFSETQ. The CDR3 extends over 16 amino acids. The DNA for the CDR3 is TGCGCCAGCAGCTACCTACCGGGACAGGCTAGCGACGAGCAGTACTTC. Protein sequence: CASSYLPGQASDEQYF.

The chain combines TRBV21-1 with TRBJ2-5; TRBD2 reflects the table's D call only, with no check against the DNA. TRBV21-1 is designated a pseudogene. The CDR3 has 19 residues. The CDR3 loop is CASPKGPWGLRMEIETQYF. The CDR3 nucleotides read TGTGCCAGCCCCAAAGGGCCGTGGGGACTAAGGATGGAAATAGAGACCCAGTACTTC.

V is TRBV29-1 and J is TRBJ2-7; D possibly corresponds to TRBD2 (6 bases). V was pared by 7 bases and J by 3 bases, with 13 bases between. Germline V CDR1 and CDR2: SQVTM, ANQGSEA. The CDR3 spans 12 residues. CDR3 sequence: CSAGTGNYEQYF. DNA of the CDR3: TGCAGCGCAGGGACTGGCAACTACGAGCAGTACTTC.